The source of this TCR beta chain is a study of blood T cell repertoires in COVID-19. Study background: Samples representing acute and convalescent COVID-19 were sourced from the United States, Italy and Spain.

The CDR3 has 13 residues. The V segment lost 8 bases and the J segment 4 bases; nucleotides outside the gene matches: 7. Per germline, CDR1 LGHDT and CDR2 YNNKEL (reference sequence). Original analysis: Reference gene primer amplification gave nucleated cell count estimates. Repertoires were generated with immunoSEQ multiplex PCR, while TCRdb's copy carries only in-frame clones and drops some. The DNA was the basis for D and trimming; V, J and clone size are from that table. The sample includes 330,000 or so clones, 92% of them seen just once. Either two negative PCRs, clearance, or symptom resolution qualified Cohort 3 donors as recovered.

Material for sequencing was PBMCs or T cells enriched from blood (not recorded which). The sequence derives from a woman in her 30s who had recovered from COVID-19. The V gene is TRBV3-1 (or the pseudogene TRBV3-2), the J gene TRBJ1-1, with TRBD1 identical over 7 bases. The DNA of the CDR3 is TGTGCCAGCGACCGGACAGGCTCCACTGAAGCTTTCTTT. Encoded protein: CASDRTGSTEAFF.